These T cell receptor beta chains were read from a single sample in a study of CD8 T cells in ankylosing spondylitis. From the 5' RACE reads, TCRdb called clonotypes with MiXCR, one entry per CDR3 protein. The data contain roughly 250,000 distinct CDR3 sequences, approximately 9% of them singletons. The specimen was blood, either unsorted or a sorted T cell fraction (not recorded which). The origin of the receptors is a male donor with ankylosing spondylitis or in good health (not recorded which). The CDR3 runs from the conserved cysteine through the conserved F or W. The order of the fields is V gene, J gene, CDR3 protein.

v_gene: TRBV20-1
j_gene: TRBJ2-3
CDR3aa: CSAHPTTSTDTQYF

v_gene: TRBV5-1
j_gene: TRBJ1-4
CDR3aa: CASSFGQGAEKLFF

v_gene: TRBV6-5
j_gene: TRBJ2-4
CDR3aa: CASSLDRILAKNIQYF

v_gene: TRBV18
j_gene: TRBJ1-5
CDR3aa: CASSPTVSQPQHF

v_gene: TRBV5-5
j_gene: TRBJ1-5
CDR3aa: CASSLDSLNQPQHF

v_gene: TRBV5-1
j_gene: TRBJ2-7
CDR3aa: CASSQAIAGLTYEQYF

v_gene: TRBV11-1
j_gene: TRBJ2-1
CDR3aa: CASSPRDSLYNEQFF

v_gene: TRBV6-2/TRBV6-3
j_gene: TRBJ2-1
CDR3aa: CASRGTRWYDEQFF

v_gene: TRBV6-6
j_gene: TRBJ2-5
CDR3aa: CASSYSWVETQYF

v_gene: TRBV27
j_gene: TRBJ2-7
CDR3aa: CASSLREGRYEQYF

v_gene: TRBV6-1
j_gene: TRBJ1-2
CDR3aa: CASGQQGAPNYGYTF

v_gene: TRBV7-8
j_gene: TRBJ1-5
CDR3aa: CASSSAGEPQHF

v_gene: TRBV20-1
j_gene: TRBJ1-2
CDR3aa: CSASRGMEVGDDYGYTF

v_gene: TRBV24-1
j_gene: TRBJ2-5
CDR3aa: CATSDFWTGRETQYF

v_gene: TRBV12-3/TRBV12-4
j_gene: TRBJ2-2
CDR3aa: CASRRESNTGELFF

v_gene: TRBV4-3
j_gene: TRBJ2-1
CDR3aa: CASSQDSAGAYNEQFF

v_gene: TRBV6-2/TRBV6-3
j_gene: TRBJ2-2
CDR3aa: CASRFGGGYAGELFF

v_gene: TRBV27
j_gene: TRBJ2-1
CDR3aa: CASSVARTIGLVYNEQFF

v_gene: TRBV7-9
j_gene: TRBJ1-4
CDR3aa: CASSLVTVNEKLFF

v_gene: TRBV3-1
j_gene: TRBJ2-3
CDR3aa: CASSQGGTSGGPTDTQYF

v_gene: TRBV12-3/TRBV12-4
j_gene: TRBJ1-2
CDR3aa: CASSEHARGGGYTF

v_gene: TRBV5-1
j_gene: TRBJ2-6
CDR3aa: CASNPALVPGANVLTF

v_gene: TRBV29-1
j_gene: TRBJ1-1
CDR3aa: CSVEKSSMNTEAFF